This T cell receptor beta chain was recorded in a study of beta chain features in type 1 diabetes. The authors obtained over 98% purity in all sorted populations. Study-wide points: Patients with Type 1 diabetes showed moderately but significantly shorter TCRB CDR3s in all four CD4+ subsets. Patients and controls would share equally any PCR tilt toward shorter templates.

This clone was seen only a few times. Its target is unknown. Germline CDR1 and CDR2: ENHRY and SYGVKD. The CDR3 is 13 amino acids. V dropped 8 bases and J dropped 7 bases, with 14 bases sitting between them. Every bit of the isolated RNA underwent reverse transcription, so sequencing read expressed TCRB transcripts. Naive, central memory and regulatory T cell samples averaged around 3.8 million reads. TCRdb keeps only in-frame clones here, not all; method: immunoSEQ multiplex PCR. There are fewer than 400,000 clones in the sample; around 7.6% occur only once, and 0.44% lies in the top ten. The clonotype originates from a woman in her late teens or twenties in good health. Sample: central memory CD4+ T cells from blood. The chain couples TRBV10-3 to TRBJ1-4; D might be TRBD1 (5 bases). The CDR3: CAIGGPDGEKLFF. The CDR3 DNA follows: TGTGCCATCGGGGGACCCGATGGTGAAAAACTGTTTTTT.